Listed here is a single T cell receptor (beta chain). The antigen is undetermined. These data originate in a study of cytomegalovirus exposure and HLA in healthy donors. Donors were ostensibly healthy at sampling, although undocumented immune exposures were probable. With 60 Vbeta and 13 Jbeta primers, the PCR was carried out. Assay used: immunoSEQ multiplex PCR; TCRdb lists only in-frame clones, some missing. The table records more than 110,000 clones, 70% to 80% of them present only once. Broader study findings: Per published accounts, TCR beta sequences correctly predicted the HLA-A and HLA-B alleles of most subjects.

From germline, CDR1 is LNHDA and CDR2 SQIVND (reference sequence). Trimming stripped 9 bases from V and 4 bases from J, with 27 bases between. The CDR3 has 17 amino acids. This sequence originates from a young man in good health and CMV-seronegative. The sequenced sample was PBMCs. The V call is TRBV19, the J call TRBJ1-2; tentatively, D is TRBD1 (5 bases). CDR3 loop: CASSLRGLQVTFYGYTF. CDR3 in DNA: TGTGCCAGCTCCCTAAGGGGACTACAGGTTACGTTCTATGGCTACACCTTC.